This T cell receptor beta chain came from a study of blood T cell repertoires in COVID-19. Looking at the study overall: Specimens from acute and convalescent COVID-19 originated in the United States, Italy and Spain.

Using immunoSEQ multiplex PCR, the repertoire was profiled, and TCRdb retains in-frame clones only, with some absent. The table records fewer than 250,000 clones, about four fifths of them present only once. This clonotype was sampled from a man in his sixties with acute or convalescent COVID-19. The sample taken for sequencing was peripheral blood.

The CDR3 loop reads CASSLSGTVSYNEQFF. The CDR3 coding sequence is TGCGCCAGCAGCTTGAGTGGGACAGTCTCCTACAATGAGCAGTTCTTC. V is TRBV5-1 and J is TRBJ2-1; 7 bases map to TRBD1. The CDR3 length is 16 residues. V gave up 1 base and J gave up 0 bases; unmatched junction bases: 4. Germline values: CDR1 SGHRS, CDR2 YFSETQ.